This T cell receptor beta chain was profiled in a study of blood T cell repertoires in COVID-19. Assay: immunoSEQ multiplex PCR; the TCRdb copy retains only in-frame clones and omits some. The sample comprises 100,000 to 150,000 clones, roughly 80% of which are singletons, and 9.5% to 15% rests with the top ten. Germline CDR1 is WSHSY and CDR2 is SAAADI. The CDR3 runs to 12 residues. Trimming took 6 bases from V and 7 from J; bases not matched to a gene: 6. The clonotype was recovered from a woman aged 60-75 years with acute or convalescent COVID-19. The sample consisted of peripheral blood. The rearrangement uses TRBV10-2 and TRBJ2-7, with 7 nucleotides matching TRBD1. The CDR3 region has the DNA TGCGCCAGCAGCCCGACAGGGCGAGAGCAGTACGTC. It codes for CASSPTGREQYV.